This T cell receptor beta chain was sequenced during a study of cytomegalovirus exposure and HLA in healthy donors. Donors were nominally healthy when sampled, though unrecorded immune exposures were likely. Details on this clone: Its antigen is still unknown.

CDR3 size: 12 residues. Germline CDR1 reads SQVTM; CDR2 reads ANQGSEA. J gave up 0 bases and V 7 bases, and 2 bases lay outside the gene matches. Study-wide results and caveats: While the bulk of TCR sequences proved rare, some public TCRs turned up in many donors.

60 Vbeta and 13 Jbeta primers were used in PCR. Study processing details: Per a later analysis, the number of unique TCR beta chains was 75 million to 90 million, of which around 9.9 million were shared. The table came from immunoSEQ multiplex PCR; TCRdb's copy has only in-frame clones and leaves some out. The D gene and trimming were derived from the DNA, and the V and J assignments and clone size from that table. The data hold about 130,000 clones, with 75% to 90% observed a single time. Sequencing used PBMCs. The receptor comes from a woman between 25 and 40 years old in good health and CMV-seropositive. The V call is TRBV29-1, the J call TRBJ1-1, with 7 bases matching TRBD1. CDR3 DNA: TGCAGCGGGGGACAGTTGAACACTGAAGCTTTCTTT. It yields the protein CSGGQLNTEAFF.